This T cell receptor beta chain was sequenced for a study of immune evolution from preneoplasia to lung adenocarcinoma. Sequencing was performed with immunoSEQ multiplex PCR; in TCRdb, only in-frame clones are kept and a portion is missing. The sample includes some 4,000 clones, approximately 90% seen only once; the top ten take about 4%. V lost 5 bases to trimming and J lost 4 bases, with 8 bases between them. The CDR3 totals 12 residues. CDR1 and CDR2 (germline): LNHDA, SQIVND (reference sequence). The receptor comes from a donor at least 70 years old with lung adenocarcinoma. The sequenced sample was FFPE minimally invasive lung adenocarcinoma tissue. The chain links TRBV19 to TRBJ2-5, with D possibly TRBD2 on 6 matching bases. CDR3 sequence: CASSETRETQYF. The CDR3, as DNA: TGTGCCAGTAGTGAGACTAGAGAGACCCAGTACTTC.